Listed below are T cell receptor beta chains from one sample, sequenced in a study of graft-versus-host responses after intestinal transplantation. The assay was immunoSEQ multiplex PCR, and TCRdb's table has in-frame clones only and misses some. The table includes tens of thousands of clones, roughly 91% detected once. These TCRs' antigens remain unknown. The sequencing here drew on unstimulated CD4+ T cells sorted from spleen or lymph node cells, taken before intestinal transplant. These TCRs come from a human donor who received an intestinal transplant. The CDR3 runs from the conserved cysteine through the conserved F or W. The D gene is left open where the match is weak. Clone size appears in some rows only: once, few, many, or a class for an expanded clone.

d_call: TRBD1
clone_size: .
v_call: TRBV6-5
cdr3_aa: CASSYRTGSNEKLFF

d_call: .
clone_size: .
v_call: TRBV5-6
cdr3_aa: CASTRGSSPLHF

d_call: .
clone_size: .
v_call: TRBV27
cdr3_aa: CASSLGPGEFYEQYF

d_call: .
clone_size: .
v_call: TRBV4-1
cdr3_aa: CASSQYFGVRGDTQYF

d_call: TRBD1
clone_size: .
v_call: TRBV29-1
cdr3_aa: CSVDLTGAMSYTF

d_call: .
clone_size: .
v_call: TRBV5-6
cdr3_aa: CASSLMYRDTEAFF

d_call: TRBD1
clone_size: .
v_call: TRBV6-5
cdr3_aa: CASSSPGQNQPQHF

d_call: .
clone_size: .
v_call: TRBV19
cdr3_aa: CATSWPGAFGDTQYF

d_call: .
clone_size: .
v_call: TRBV6-1
cdr3_aa: CASSRQGRRNEQFF

d_call: TRBD2
clone_size: .
v_call: TRBV6-5
cdr3_aa: CASSYSSSGGTDTQYF

d_call: TRBD2
clone_size: .
v_call: TRBV11-2
cdr3_aa: CASRSTTSVGTDTQYF

d_call: .
clone_size: .
v_call: TRBV5-1
cdr3_aa: CASSLAGRAGPGELFF

d_call: TRBD2
clone_size: .
v_call: TRBV7-2
cdr3_aa: CASSWRASGRSTDTQYF

d_call: .
clone_size: .
v_call: TRBV6-6
cdr3_aa: CASRSDSNQPQHF

d_call: .
clone_size: .
v_call: TRBV19
cdr3_aa: CASSPGVFGKNIQYF

d_call: TRBD2
clone_size: .
v_call: TRBV4-1
cdr3_aa: CASSQDGERGVRNEQFF

d_call: TRBD2
clone_size: .
v_call: TRBV10-2
cdr3_aa: CASSEWAGAYEQYF

d_call: .
clone_size: .
v_call: TRBV10-3
cdr3_aa: CAISERTANYGYTF

d_call: .
clone_size: .
v_call: TRBV7-8
cdr3_aa: CASSSGIAVQETQYF

d_call: .
clone_size: .
v_call: TRBV5-6
cdr3_aa: CASSFEVAAFNTGELFF

d_call: .
clone_size: .
v_call: TRBV27
cdr3_aa: CASSTGTSRPSYEQYF

d_call: .
clone_size: .
v_call: TRBV27
cdr3_aa: CASSLYGGAYEQYF

d_call: .
clone_size: .
v_call: TRBV18
cdr3_aa: CASSVKQGYGTQYF

d_call: .
clone_size: .
v_call: TRBV7-9
cdr3_aa: CASSLAWSGNTEAFF

d_call: TRBD1
clone_size: .
v_call: TRBV2
cdr3_aa: CASTRDRGTTTEAFF

d_call: TRBD1
clone_size: .
v_call: TRBV19
cdr3_aa: CASSPLDRVNTEAFF

d_call: TRBD1
clone_size: .
v_call: TRBV5-6
cdr3_aa: CASSWTGKGDQPQHF

d_call: TRBD1
clone_size: few
v_call: TRBV6-5
cdr3_aa: CASSLTGGSYEQYF

d_call: .
clone_size: .
v_call: TRBV12-5
cdr3_aa: CASAPGSSGNTIYF

d_call: TRBD1
clone_size: .
v_call: TRBV15
cdr3_aa: CATSRDFGRQGFNSPLHF

d_call: .
clone_size: .
v_call: TRBV28
cdr3_aa: CASGRDLQTTDTQYF